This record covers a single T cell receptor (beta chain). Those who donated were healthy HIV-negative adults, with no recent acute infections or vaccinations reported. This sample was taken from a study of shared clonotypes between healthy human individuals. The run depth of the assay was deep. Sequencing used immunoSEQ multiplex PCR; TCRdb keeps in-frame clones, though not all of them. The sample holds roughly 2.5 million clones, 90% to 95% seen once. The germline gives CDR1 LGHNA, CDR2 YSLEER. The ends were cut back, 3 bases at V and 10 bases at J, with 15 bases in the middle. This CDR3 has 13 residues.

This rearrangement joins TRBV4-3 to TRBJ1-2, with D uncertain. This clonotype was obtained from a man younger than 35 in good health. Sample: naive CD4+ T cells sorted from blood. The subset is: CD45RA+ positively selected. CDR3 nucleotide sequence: TGCGCCAGCAGCCAGGCGGGGAGGGAGGTCTACACCTTC. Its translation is CASSQAGREVYTF.